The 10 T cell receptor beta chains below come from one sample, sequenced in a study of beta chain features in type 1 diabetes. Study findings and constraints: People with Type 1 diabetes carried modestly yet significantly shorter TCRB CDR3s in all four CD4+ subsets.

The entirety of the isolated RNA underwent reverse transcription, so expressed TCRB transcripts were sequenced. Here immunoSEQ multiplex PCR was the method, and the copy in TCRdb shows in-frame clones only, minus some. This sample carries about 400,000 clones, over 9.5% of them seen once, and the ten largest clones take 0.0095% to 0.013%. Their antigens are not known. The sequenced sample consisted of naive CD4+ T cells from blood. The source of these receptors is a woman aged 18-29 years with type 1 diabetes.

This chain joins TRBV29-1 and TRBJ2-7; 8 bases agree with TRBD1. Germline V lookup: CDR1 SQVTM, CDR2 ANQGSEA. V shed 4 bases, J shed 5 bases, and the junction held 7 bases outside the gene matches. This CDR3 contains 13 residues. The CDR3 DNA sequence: TGCAGCGTTGGACAGGGGATCTTCCACGAGCAGTACTTC. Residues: CSVGQGIFHEQYF.

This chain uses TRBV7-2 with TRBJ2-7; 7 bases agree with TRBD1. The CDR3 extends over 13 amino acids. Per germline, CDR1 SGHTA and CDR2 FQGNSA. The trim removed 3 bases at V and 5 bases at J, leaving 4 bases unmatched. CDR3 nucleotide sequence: TGTGCCAGCAGCTTGAGAGGGGGCAACGAGCAGTACTTC. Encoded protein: CASSLRGGNEQYF.

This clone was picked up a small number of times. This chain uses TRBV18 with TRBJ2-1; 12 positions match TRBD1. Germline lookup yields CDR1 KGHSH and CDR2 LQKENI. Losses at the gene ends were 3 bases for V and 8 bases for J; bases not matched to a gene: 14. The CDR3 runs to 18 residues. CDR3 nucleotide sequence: TGTGCCAGCTCACCTTACGAGACCGGGACAGGGGGCTCGGATGAGCAGTTCTTC. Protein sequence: CASSPYETGTGGSDEQFF.

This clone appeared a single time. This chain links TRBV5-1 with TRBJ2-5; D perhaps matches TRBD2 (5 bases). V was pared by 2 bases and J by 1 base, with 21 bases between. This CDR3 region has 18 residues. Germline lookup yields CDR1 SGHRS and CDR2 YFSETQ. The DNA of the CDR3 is TGCGCCAGCAGCTTAGTTCCCGTGGCTAGCAAGTTCCAAGAGACCCAGTACTTC. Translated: CASSLVPVASKFQETQYF.

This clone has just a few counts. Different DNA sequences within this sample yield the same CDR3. The CDR3 protein is CASSLPGSTDTQYF. CDR3 DNA: TGTGCCAGCAGCTTACCGGGAAGCACAGATACGCAGTATTTT. The rearrangement uses TRBV7-2 and TRBJ2-3; D is perhaps TRBD2 (5 bases). Germline assignment: CDR1 SGHTA and CDR2 FQGNSA. V lost 2 bases and J 0 bases, leaving 6 bases between the germline ends. The CDR3 extends over 14 amino acids.

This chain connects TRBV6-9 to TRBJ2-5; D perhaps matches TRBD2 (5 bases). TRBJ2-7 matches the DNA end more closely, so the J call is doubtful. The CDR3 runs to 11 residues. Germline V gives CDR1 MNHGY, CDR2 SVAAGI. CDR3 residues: CAGGPNYEQYF. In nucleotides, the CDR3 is TGTGCCGGAGGACCGAATTACGAGCAGTACTTC.

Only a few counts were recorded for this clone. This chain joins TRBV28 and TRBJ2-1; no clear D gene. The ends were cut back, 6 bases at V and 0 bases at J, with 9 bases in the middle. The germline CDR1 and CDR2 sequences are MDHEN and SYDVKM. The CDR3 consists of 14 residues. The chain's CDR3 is CASSPYNSYNEQFF. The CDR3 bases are TGTGCCAGCAGCCCGTACAACTCCTACAATGAGCAGTTCTTC.

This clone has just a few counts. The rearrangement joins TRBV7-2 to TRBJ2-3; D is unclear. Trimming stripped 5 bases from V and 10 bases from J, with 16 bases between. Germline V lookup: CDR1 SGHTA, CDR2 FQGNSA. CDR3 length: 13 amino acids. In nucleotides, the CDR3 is TGTGCCAGCAGCCGGCCAGGCGATAGGCCGCAGTATTTT. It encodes CASSRPGDRPQYF.

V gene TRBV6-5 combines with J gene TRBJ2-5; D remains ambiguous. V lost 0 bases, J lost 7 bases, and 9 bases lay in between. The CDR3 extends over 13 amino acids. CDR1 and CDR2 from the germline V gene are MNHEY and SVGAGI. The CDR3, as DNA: TGTGCCAGCAGTTACTCGCGGCCCGGGACCCAGTACTTC. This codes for CASSYSRPGTQYF.

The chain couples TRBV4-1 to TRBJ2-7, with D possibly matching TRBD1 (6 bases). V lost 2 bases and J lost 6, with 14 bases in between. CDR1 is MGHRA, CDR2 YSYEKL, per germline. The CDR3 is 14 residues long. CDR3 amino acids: CASSQPGTGPEQYF. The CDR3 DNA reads TGCGCCAGCAGCCAACCTGGCACAGGGCCCGAGCAGTACTTC.